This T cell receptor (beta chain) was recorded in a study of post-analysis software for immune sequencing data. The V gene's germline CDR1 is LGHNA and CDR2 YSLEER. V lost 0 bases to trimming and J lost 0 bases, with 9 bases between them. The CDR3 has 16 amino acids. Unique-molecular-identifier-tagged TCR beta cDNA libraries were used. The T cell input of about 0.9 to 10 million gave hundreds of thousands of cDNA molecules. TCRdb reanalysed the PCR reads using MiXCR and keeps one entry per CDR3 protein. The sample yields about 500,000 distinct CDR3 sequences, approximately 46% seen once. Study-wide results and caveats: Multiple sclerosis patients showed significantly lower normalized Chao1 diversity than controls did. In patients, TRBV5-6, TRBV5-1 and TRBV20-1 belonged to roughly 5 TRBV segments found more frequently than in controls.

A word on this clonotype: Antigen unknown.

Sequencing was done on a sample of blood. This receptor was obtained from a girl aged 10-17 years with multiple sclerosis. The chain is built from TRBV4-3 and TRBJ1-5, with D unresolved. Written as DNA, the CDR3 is TGCGCCAGCAGCCAAGATCTGGGGTATAGCAATCAGCCCCAGCATTTT. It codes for CASSQDLGYSNQPQHF.